The rows below give T cell receptor beta chains drawn from one sample of a study of blood T cell repertoires in COVID-19. Profiled with immunoSEQ multiplex PCR; TCRdb holds only in-frame clones, not every one. The table shows about 400,000 clones, with approximately 88% occurring only once. The sample comprised PBMCs or T cells enriched from blood (not recorded which). Receptors were obtained from a woman between 40 and 55 years old with acute COVID-19. CDR3s include the opening cysteine and the closing phenylalanine or tryptophan. The order of the fields is V gene, clone size, D gene, J gene, CDR3 protein, CDR3 DNA. D genes are given only for firm matches. Size tells how often a clone was seen (once, few, many) or the class of an expanded clone, and some rows leave it out.

V gene: TRBV6-1; clone size: NA; D gene: NA; J gene: TRBJ1-6; CDR3 protein: CASSEANNSPLHF; CDR3 DNA: TGTGCCAGCAGTGAAGCTAATAATTCACCCCTCCACTTT
V gene: TRBV11-2; clone size: NA; D gene: NA; J gene: TRBJ1-2; CDR3 protein: CASSFGLDYGYTF; CDR3 DNA: TGTGCCAGCAGCTTTGGGCTCGACTATGGCTACACCTTC
V gene: TRBV27; clone size: NA; D gene: TRBD1; J gene: TRBJ1-1; CDR3 protein: CASSFRQGSGTEAFF; CDR3 DNA: TGTGCCAGCAGTTTCCGACAGGGTAGCGGCACTGAAGCTTTCTTT
V gene: TRBV3-1/TRBV3-2; clone size: once; D gene: NA; J gene: TRBJ2-1; CDR3 protein: CASSPTDSPRRSYNEQFF; CDR3 DNA: TGTGCCAGCAGCCCAACGGACAGCCCGCGTAGGTCCTACAATGAGCAGTTCTTC
V gene: TRBV11-2; clone size: NA; D gene: TRBD2; J gene: TRBJ2-1; CDR3 protein: CASSAGGGAGNEQFF; CDR3 DNA: TGTGCCAGCAGCGCAGGCGGGGGGGCGGGGAATGAGCAGTTCTTC
V gene: TRBV11-2; clone size: NA; D gene: TRBD1; J gene: TRBJ2-7; CDR3 protein: CASRKPGQGRHEQYF; CDR3 DNA: TGTGCCAGCAGAAAACCGGGACAGGGCCGCCACGAGCAGTACTTC
V gene: TRBV9; clone size: NA; D gene: TRBD2; J gene: TRBJ2-5; CDR3 protein: CASSSPRTSGGTQETQYF; CDR3 DNA: TGTGCCAGCAGCTCCCCGCGGACTAGCGGGGGGACGCAAGAGACCCAGTACTTC
V gene: TRBV10-3; clone size: NA; D gene: NA; J gene: TRBJ2-1; CDR3 protein: CAISVEHQSGEQFF; CDR3 DNA: TGCGCCATCAGTGTCGAACATCAATCGGGGGAGCAGTTCTTC
V gene: TRBV5-1; clone size: NA; D gene: TRBD1; J gene: TRBJ1-3; CDR3 protein: CASGTGEAGNTIYF; CDR3 DNA: TGCGCCAGCGGAACAGGGGAAGCTGGAAACACCATATATTTT
V gene: TRBV28; clone size: NA; D gene: NA; J gene: TRBJ1-2; CDR3 protein: CASSTQHANYGYTF; CDR3 DNA: TGTGCCAGCAGTACCCAACACGCTAACTATGGCTACACCTTC
V gene: TRBV19; clone size: few; D gene: TRBD1; J gene: TRBJ2-2; CDR3 protein: CASRGPRTGGSTGELFF; CDR3 DNA: TGTGCCAGTAGAGGACCCCGGACAGGGGGCTCGACCGGGGAGCTGTTTTTT
V gene: TRBV24-1; clone size: NA; D gene: NA; J gene: TRBJ2-2; CDR3 protein: CATSVRGTRSEYTGELFF; CDR3 DNA: TGTGCCACCAGTGTCAGGGGAACTCGGAGTGAATACACCGGGGAGCTGTTTTTT
V gene: TRBV6-5; clone size: NA; D gene: NA; J gene: TRBJ1-6; CDR3 protein: CASSYGADPNSPLHF; CDR3 DNA: TGTGCCAGCAGTTACGGGGCGGACCCGAATTCACCCCTCCACTTT
V gene: TRBV28; clone size: NA; D gene: TRBD2; J gene: TRBJ2-4; CDR3 protein: CASTIAGAQSKNIQYF; CDR3 DNA: TGTGCCAGCACAATAGCGGGGGCACAATCCAAAAACATTCAGTACTTC
V gene: TRBV5-1; clone size: NA; D gene: NA; J gene: TRBJ1-2; CDR3 protein: CASSLSNREGGYTF; CDR3 DNA: TGCGCCAGCAGCTTGAGTAACAGGGAGGGTGGCTACACCTTC
V gene: TRBV5-1; clone size: NA; D gene: NA; J gene: TRBJ2-5; CDR3 protein: CASSAPGHRVETQYF; CDR3 DNA: TGCGCCAGCAGCGCGCCGGGACATCGGGTAGAGACCCAGTACTTC
V gene: TRBV5-4; clone size: once; D gene: NA; J gene: TRBJ1-4; CDR3 protein: CASSSGPREEKLFF; CDR3 DNA: TGTGCCAGCAGCTCGGGACCGCGGGAGGAAAAACTGTTTTTT
V gene: TRBV11-2; clone size: NA; D gene: NA; J gene: TRBJ1-2; CDR3 protein: CASSLKNRNINYGYTF; CDR3 DNA: TGTGCCAGCAGCTTAAAGAACAGGAATATTAACTATGGCTACACCTTC
V gene: TRBV11-2; clone size: NA; D gene: TRBD2; J gene: TRBJ2-7; CDR3 protein: CASSLWTSGDEQYF; CDR3 DNA: TGTGCCAGCAGCTTATGGACTAGCGGGGACGAGCAGTACTTC
V gene: TRBV3-1/TRBV3-2; clone size: NA; D gene: TRBD2; J gene: TRBJ2-3; CDR3 protein: CASSPQRGGGSDTQYF; CDR3 DNA: TGTGCCAGCAGCCCGCAGCGGGGGGGCGGGTCAGATACGCAGTATTTT
V gene: TRBV19; clone size: few; D gene: TRBD1; J gene: TRBJ1-1; CDR3 protein: CASSRDRAAFF; CDR3 DNA: TGTGCCAGTAGTCGGGACAGGGCGGCTTTCTTT
V gene: TRBV20-1; clone size: NA; D gene: TRBD1; J gene: TRBJ1-2; CDR3 protein: CSASPGQNNYGYTF; CDR3 DNA: TGCAGTGCTAGTCCGGGACAGAATAACTATGGCTACACCTTC
V gene: TRBV4-2; clone size: NA; D gene: TRBD1; J gene: TRBJ1-5; CDR3 protein: CASSPGTGRSQPQHF; CDR3 DNA: TGTGCCAGCAGCCCTGGGACAGGGAGGAGCCAGCCCCAGCATTTT
V gene: TRBV3-1/TRBV3-2; clone size: NA; D gene: NA; J gene: TRBJ1-3; CDR3 protein: CASSLAGTYSGNTIYF; CDR3 DNA: TGTGCCAGCAGCCTGGCCGGGACATACTCTGGAAACACCATATATTTT
V gene: TRBV18; clone size: NA; D gene: NA; J gene: TRBJ2-5; CDR3 protein: CASSPPTDKETQYF; CDR3 DNA: TGTGCCAGCTCACCACCGACAGACAAAGAGACCCAGTACTTC
V gene: TRBV4-2; clone size: NA; D gene: NA; J gene: TRBJ1-3; CDR3 protein: CASSQGGARGNTIYF; CDR3 DNA: TGTGCCAGCAGCCAAGGGGGCGCGAGGGGAAACACCATATATTTT
V gene: TRBV6-5; clone size: NA; D gene: NA; J gene: TRBJ2-7; CDR3 protein: CASSYRASYEQYF; CDR3 DNA: TGTGCCAGCAGTTACCGTGCTAGCTACGAGCAGTACTTC
V gene: TRBV4-1; clone size: NA; D gene: TRBD1; J gene: TRBJ1-5; CDR3 protein: CASSHEQGPNQPQHF; CDR3 DNA: TGCGCCAGCAGCCATGAACAGGGGCCAAATCAGCCCCAGCATTTT
V gene: TRBV5-1; clone size: NA; D gene: NA; J gene: TRBJ1-2; CDR3 protein: CASNGVGYTF; CDR3 DNA: TGCGCCAGCAACGGGGTGGGCTACACCTTC
V gene: TRBV19; clone size: once; D gene: TRBD1; J gene: TRBJ1-5; CDR3 protein: CASSQQGSNQPQHF; CDR3 DNA: TGTGCCAGTAGTCAACAGGGGAGCAATCAGCCCCAGCATTTT
V gene: TRBV6-1; clone size: NA; D gene: NA; J gene: TRBJ1-5; CDR3 protein: CASSDLVGGEQPQHF; CDR3 DNA: TGTGCCAGCAGTGATCTTGTAGGAGGGGAGCAGCCCCAGCATTTT
V gene: TRBV7-8; clone size: NA; D gene: TRBD1; J gene: TRBJ1-2; CDR3 protein: CASSPRDSPNYGYTF; CDR3 DNA: TGTGCCAGCAGCCCCAGGGACAGCCCTAACTATGGCTACACCTTC
V gene: TRBV14; clone size: NA; D gene: NA; J gene: TRBJ2-3; CDR3 protein: CASSQLAGRAKRTDTQYF; CDR3 DNA: TGTGCCAGCAGCCAACTCGCCGGGCGGGCCAAGCGGACAGATACGCAGTATTTT
V gene: TRBV7-8; clone size: NA; D gene: TRBD2; J gene: TRBJ2-1; CDR3 protein: CASITGGFVEQFF; CDR3 DNA: TGTGCCAGCATCACGGGGGGGTTTGTTGAGCAGTTCTTC
V gene: TRBV4-2; clone size: NA; D gene: NA; J gene: TRBJ2-5; CDR3 protein: CASSQGEAWALQLETQYF; CDR3 DNA: TGTGCCAGCAGCCAAGGGGAGGCCTGGGCCCTTCAACTAGAGACCCAGTACTTC
V gene: TRBV19; clone size: NA; D gene: NA; J gene: TRBJ1-2; CDR3 protein: CASSSHLGQQGIYGYTF; CDR3 DNA: TGTGCCAGTAGTAGCCACCTTGGACAGCAGGGTATCTATGGCTACACCTTC
V gene: TRBV2; clone size: NA; D gene: NA; J gene: TRBJ1-2; CDR3 protein: CASSPHPTGSGYYGYTF; CDR3 DNA: TGTGCCAGCAGTCCTCACCCCACAGGGTCGGGGTACTATGGCTACACCTTC
V gene: TRBV3-1/TRBV3-2; clone size: NA; D gene: TRBD2; J gene: TRBJ2-3; CDR3 protein: CASSPRTSGGVRRTDTQYF; CDR3 DNA: TGTGCCAGCAGCCCCCGGACTAGCGGGGGGGTGCGTCGGACAGATACGCAGTATTTT
V gene: TRBV5-5; clone size: NA; D gene: TRBD1; J gene: TRBJ2-2; CDR3 protein: CASSPGTGWGGELFF; CDR3 DNA: TGTGCCAGCAGCCCGGGGACAGGGTGGGGCGGGGAGCTGTTTTTT
V gene: TRBV30; clone size: once; D gene: NA; J gene: TRBJ1-1; CDR3 protein: CAWRTGGNTEAFF; CDR3 DNA: TGTGCCTGGAGGACAGGCGGTAATACTGAAGCTTTCTTT
V gene: TRBV19; clone size: NA; D gene: NA; J gene: TRBJ1-5; CDR3 protein: CASSIDSEVQPQHF; CDR3 DNA: TGTGCCAGTAGTATAGATTCCGAGGTTCAGCCCCAGCATTTT
V gene: TRBV7-8; clone size: NA; D gene: TRBD1; J gene: TRBJ1-4; CDR3 protein: CASSIRDRGGKLFF; CDR3 DNA: TGTGCCAGCAGCATCCGGGACAGGGGAGGAAAACTGTTTTTT
V gene: TRBV27; clone size: NA; D gene: TRBD1; J gene: TRBJ1-4; CDR3 protein: CASGTGDNEKLFF; CDR3 DNA: TGTGCCAGCGGCACAGGGGATAATGAAAAACTGTTTTTT
V gene: TRBV7-2; clone size: NA; D gene: NA; J gene: TRBJ2-5; CDR3 protein: CASSLAGTQETQYF; CDR3 DNA: TGTGCCAGCAGCTTAGCCGGGACTCAAGAGACCCAGTACTTC
V gene: TRBV3-1/TRBV3-2; clone size: NA; D gene: NA; J gene: TRBJ2-7; CDR3 protein: CASSQAYEQYF; CDR3 DNA: TGTGCCAGCAGCCAAGCTTACGAGCAGTACTTC
V gene: TRBV6-5; clone size: NA; D gene: TRBD1; J gene: TRBJ1-1; CDR3 protein: CASRTGTGSEAFF; CDR3 DNA: TGTGCCAGCAGGACCGGGACAGGTTCTGAAGCTTTCTTT
V gene: TRBV15; clone size: NA; D gene: NA; J gene: TRBJ1-2; CDR3 protein: CATSPWGGMGGAYGYTF; CDR3 DNA: TGTGCCACCAGCCCTTGGGGGGGCATGGGAGGTGCCTATGGCTACACCTTC
V gene: TRBV6-5; clone size: NA; D gene: TRBD1; J gene: TRBJ1-2; CDR3 protein: CASSYMTGGVYTF; CDR3 DNA: TGTGCCAGCAGTTATATGACAGGGGGCGTCTACACCTTC
V gene: TRBV2; clone size: NA; D gene: NA; J gene: TRBJ1-5; CDR3 protein: CASSVDSVQGQPQHF; CDR3 DNA: TGTGCCAGCAGTGTCGATTCTGTTCAGGGTCAGCCCCAGCATTTT
V gene: TRBV5-1; clone size: NA; D gene: TRBD2; J gene: TRBJ2-7; CDR3 protein: CASSLSRLAGGEQYF; CDR3 DNA: TGCGCCAGCAGCTTGAGTCGCCTAGCGGGGGGCGAGCAGTACTTC
V gene: TRBV5-5; clone size: NA; D gene: TRBD1; J gene: TRBJ1-1; CDR3 protein: CASSLTGEVDTEAFF; CDR3 DNA: TGTGCCAGCAGCTTAACAGGGGAGGTTGACACTGAAGCTTTCTTT
V gene: TRBV27; clone size: NA; D gene: NA; J gene: TRBJ1-1; CDR3 protein: CASSPHYPVFEPYTEAFF; CDR3 DNA: TGTGCCAGCAGTCCCCACTACCCTGTTTTTGAGCCCTACACTGAAGCTTTCTTT
V gene: TRBV5-1; clone size: NA; D gene: TRBD2; J gene: TRBJ2-1; CDR3 protein: CASSRIAGEGEQFF; CDR3 DNA: TGCGCCAGCAGCAGGATAGCGGGGGAAGGTGAGCAGTTCTTC
V gene: TRBV5-4; clone size: NA; D gene: TRBD1; J gene: TRBJ1-1; CDR3 protein: CASSFETGRMNTEAFF; CDR3 DNA: TGTGCCAGCAGCTTTGAGACAGGGAGGATGAACACTGAAGCTTTCTTT
V gene: TRBV5-1; clone size: NA; D gene: TRBD1; J gene: TRBJ1-2; CDR3 protein: CASSSQTGVYGYTF; CDR3 DNA: TGCGCCAGCAGCTCCCAGACAGGGGTCTATGGCTACACCTTC
V gene: TRBV27; clone size: NA; D gene: TRBD2; J gene: TRBJ2-5; CDR3 protein: CASSKTSGGASQETQYF; CDR3 DNA: TGTGCCAGCAGCAAGACTAGCGGGGGGGCATCCCAAGAGACCCAGTACTTC
V gene: TRBV29-1; clone size: once; D gene: NA; J gene: TRBJ2-5; CDR3 protein: CSAAGTPGRETQYF; CDR3 DNA: TGCAGCGCCGCGGGGACCCCCGGCAGGGAGACCCAGTACTTC
V gene: TRBV11-2; clone size: NA; D gene: TRBD2; J gene: TRBJ2-1; CDR3 protein: CASRGAGGHEQFF; CDR3 DNA: TGTGCCAGCAGGGGAGCGGGGGGGCATGAGCAGTTCTTC
V gene: TRBV10-3; clone size: NA; D gene: TRBD1; J gene: TRBJ2-3; CDR3 protein: CAISETGGPTDTQYF; CDR3 DNA: TGTGCCATCAGTGAGACAGGGGGACCCACAGATACGCAGTATTTT
V gene: TRBV5-6; clone size: NA; D gene: TRBD1; J gene: TRBJ1-1; CDR3 protein: CASSFDRGANTEAFF; CDR3 DNA: TGTGCCAGCAGCTTTGACAGGGGGGCGAACACTGAAGCTTTCTTT